This T cell receptor beta chain was sequenced for a study of CD8+ T cells in alopecia areata. Study context: Treated individuals took tofacitinib by mouth, 5 to 10 mg twice daily.

Those with alopecia areata gave lesional scalp punch biopsies and peripheral blood. V lost 3 bases and J lost 2; bases outside the gene matches: 5. This CDR3 has 15 residues. Germline V gives CDR1 MNHNY, CDR2 SVGAGI (reference sequence). It was cDNA, reverse transcribed from extracted RNA, that served as the sequencing template. Generated by immunoSEQ multiplex PCR, the TCRdb table keeps only in-frame clones and is missing some. The sample consists of over 100,000 clones, approximately 49% of them appearing once. The receptor comes from a human donor with alopecia areata. The V call is TRBV6-6, the J call TRBJ1-1; 8 nucleotides agree with TRBD1. The sample consisted of CD8+ T cells sorted from blood, taken at week 0. The CDR3 reads CASSYQTGVNTEAFF. The CDR3 bases are TGTGCCAGCAGTTATCAGACAGGGGTTAACACTGAAGCTTTCTTT.